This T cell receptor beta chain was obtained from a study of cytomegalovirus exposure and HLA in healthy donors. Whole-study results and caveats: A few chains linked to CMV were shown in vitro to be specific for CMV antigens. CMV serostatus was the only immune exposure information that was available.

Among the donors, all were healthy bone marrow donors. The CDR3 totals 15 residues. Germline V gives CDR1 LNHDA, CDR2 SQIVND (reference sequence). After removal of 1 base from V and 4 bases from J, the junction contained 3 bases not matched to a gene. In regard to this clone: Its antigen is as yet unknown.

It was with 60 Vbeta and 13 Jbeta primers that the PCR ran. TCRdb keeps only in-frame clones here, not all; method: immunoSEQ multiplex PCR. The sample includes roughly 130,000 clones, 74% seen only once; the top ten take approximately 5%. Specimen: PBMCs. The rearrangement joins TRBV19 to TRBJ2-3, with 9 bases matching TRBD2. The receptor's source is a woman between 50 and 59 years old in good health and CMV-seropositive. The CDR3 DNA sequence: TGTGCCAGTAGTATAGGCGGGGGGGCAGCAGATACGCAGTATTTT. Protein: CASSIGGGAADTQYF.